The rows below give T cell receptor beta chains drawn from one sample of a study of shared clonotypes between healthy human individuals. Profiled with immunoSEQ multiplex PCR; TCRdb holds only in-frame clones, not every one. The table records about 1.5 million clones, roughly 96% of them present only once. Sequencing input: naive CD4+ T cells sorted from blood. All receptors derive from a man aged 25-40 years in good health. Both conserved end residues are part of each CDR3. The D gene is left open where the match is weak. Some rows mark clone size as missing; the rest say once, few, many or name a class of expanded clone.

j_call | d_call | clone_size | v_call | cdr3_nt | cdr3_aa
TRBJ1-5 | . | . | TRBV19 | TGTGCCAGTAGTATTTCAGGCAGTACTAATCAGCCCCAGCATTTT | CASSISGSTNQPQHF
TRBJ2-1 | . | . | TRBV5-5 | TGTGCCAGCAGCTCGACAGAGTACAATGAGCAGTTCTTC | CASSSTEYNEQFF
TRBJ2-3 | . | . | TRBV5-4 | TGTGCCAGCAGCCCCGAACTGGTTACTAGCACAGATACGCAGTATTTT | CASSPELVTSTDTQYF
TRBJ2-1 | . | . | TRBV4-3 | TGCGCCAGCAGCCAACTAGCGACTCAGAACTACAATGAGCAGTTCTTC | CASSQLATQNYNEQFF
TRBJ2-2 | TRBD2 | . | TRBV11-2 | TGTGCCAGCAGCTTAGGAGCGGGGAACCGGGAGCTGTTTTTT | CASSLGAGNRELFF
TRBJ2-2 | . | . | TRBV19 | TGTGCCAGTAGTCGAGGGACAATTAACACCGGGGAGCTGTTTTTT | CASSRGTINTGELFF
TRBJ2-2 | . | . | TRBV4-3 | TGCGCCAGCAGCCAAGTCGACAGGCTCACCGGGGAGCTGTTTTTT | CASSQVDRLTGELFF
TRBJ1-2 | TRBD1 | . | TRBV19 | TGTGCCAGTAGTCCGACAGGGAGGGTGGACTATGGCTACACCTTC | CASSPTGRVDYGYTF
TRBJ1-1 | TRBD1 | . | TRBV5-6 | TGTGCCAGCAGCGATTCGGGACAGGGGAACACTGAAGCTTTCTTT | CASSDSGQGNTEAFF
TRBJ1-5 | . | . | TRBV30 | TGTGCCTGGAGGAATTTTGGTGGTAATCAGCCCCAGCATTTT | CAWRNFGGNQPQHF
TRBJ2-7 | . | . | TRBV4-3 | TGCGCCAGCAGCCAAGATACGGCATCTTACGAGCAGTACTTC | CASSQDTASYEQYF
TRBJ1-2 | . | . | TRBV5-1 | TGCGCCAGCAGCTTGCGAGGAGGGGAGGGCTATGGCTACACCTTC | CASSLRGGEGYGYTF
TRBJ1-3 | . | . | TRBV18 | TGTGCCAGCTCACCACTCAAGGAGGACGGTCGCTCTGGAAACACCATATATTTT | CASSPLKEDGRSGNTIYF
TRBJ2-3 | TRBD2 | . | TRBV9 | TGTGCCAGCAGCGTAGTGGCTAGCGGGAGTTTAGCAGATACGCAGTATTTT | CASSVVASGSLADTQYF
TRBJ2-3 | TRBD1 | . | TRBV29-1 | TGCAGCGGGGGCCGACAGGGCGGGACAGATACGCAGTATTTT | CSGGRQGGTDTQYF
TRBJ2-2 | TRBD1 | . | TRBV18 | TGTGCCAGCTCAAAAGCCGGGACAGGGAACACCGGGGAGCTGTTTTTT | CASSKAGTGNTGELFF
TRBJ2-5 | . | . | TRBV28 | TGTGCCAGCAGTGTATTACTCGGACAGACGACCCAGTACTTC | CASSVLLGQTTQYF
TRBJ1-1 | TRBD1 | . | TRBV11-2 | TGTGCCAGCAGCGCTTCGGGACAGTCGGGCACTGAAGCTTTCTTT | CASSASGQSGTEAFF
TRBJ1-1 | TRBD1 | . | TRBV28 | TGTGCCAGCAGTCCACAGGGGTTTGAAGCTTTCTTT | CASSPQGFEAFF
TRBJ2-1 | TRBD2 | . | TRBV9 | TGTGCCAGCAGCGTAGGTAGCGGGACATGGGATAATGAGCAGTTCTTC | CASSVGSGTWDNEQFF
TRBJ1-2 | . | . | TRBV28 | TGTGCCAGTCTAAAGGCAGGGGCTTCCTATGGCTACACCTTC | CASLKAGASYGYTF
TRBJ1-5 | . | . | TRBV28 | TGTGCCAGCACCCCGGGAGGGCGGGGTAGCAATCAGCCCCAGCATTTT | CASTPGGRGSNQPQHF
TRBJ1-1 | . | . | TRBV29-1 | TGCACCGTAGCGGACGGGTTGAACACTGAAGCTTTCTTT | CTVADGLNTEAFF
TRBJ1-2 | . | . | TRBV6-1 | TGTGCCAGCAGCCGACAGGATCACTATGGCTACACCTTC | CASSRQDHYGYTF
TRBJ1-1 | . | . | TRBV7-6 | TGTGCCAGCAGCCCCCCGGGGTACACTGAAGCTTTCTTT | CASSPPGYTEAFF
TRBJ2-5 | TRBD1 | . | TRBV9 | TGTGCCAGCAGCGCGACAGGGGTCCAAGAGACCCAGTACTTC | CASSATGVQETQYF
TRBJ2-3 | TRBD1 | once | TRBV9 | TGTGCCAGCAGCGCCATACAGGGGGCCCCCACAGATACGCAGTATTTT | CASSAIQGAPTDTQYF
TRBJ2-5 | TRBD2 | . | TRBV6-1 | TGTGCCAGCGGGGCGGGAGTAAGACAAGAGACCCAGTACTTC | CASGAGVRQETQYF
TRBJ2-7 | TRBD2 | once | TRBV23-1 | TGCGCCAGCAGTCACGAACAATTAAGACCGCCCGGGACTAGCGGGATCAGCACCTACGAGCAGTACTTC | CASSHEQLRPPGTSGISTYEQYF
TRBJ1-2 | . | . | TRBV30 | TGTGCCTGGAAATCTCGAGGCGAGGGGGGCTACACCTTC | CAWKSRGEGGYTF
TRBJ1-2 | TRBD1 | . | TRBV4-2 | TGTGCCAGCAGCCTACAGGGGGCGGGTGGCTACACCTTC | CASSLQGAGGYTF
TRBJ2-4 | . | once | TRBV5-6 | TGTGCCAGCAGCTTGGCCCATCAGGGGCGAAGGGCCAAAAACATTCAGTACTTC | CASSLAHQGRRAKNIQYF
TRBJ2-2 | . | . | TRBV2 | TGTGCCAGCAGTGAAGACCACACCGGGGAGCTGTTTTTT | CASSEDHTGELFF
TRBJ2-1 | TRBD1 | . | TRBV11-1 | TGTGCCAGCAGCTTAGTTTCAGGACAGGGGCGTAATGAGCAGTTCTTC | CASSLVSGQGRNEQFF
TRBJ2-2 | . | . | TRBV5-1 | TGCGCCAGCAGCAACGGGCCAAGGTCCGGGGAGCTGTTTTTT | CASSNGPRSGELFF
TRBJ2-5 | . | few | TRBV5-4 | TGTGCCAGCAGCTTGGGAGCGTACCAAGAGACCCAGTACTTC | CASSLGAYQETQYF
TRBJ2-2 | . | . | TRBV5-1 | TGCGCCAGCAGCCCCCAGTGGCGATCGGGCACCGGGGAGCTGTTTTTT | CASSPQWRSGTGELFF
TRBJ1-2 | TRBD1 | . | TRBV5-3 | TGTGCCAGAAGCTTTGGGGACAGGGACGTCTATGGCTACACCTTC | CARSFGDRDVYGYTF
TRBJ2-2 | TRBD2 | once | TRBV27 | TGTGCCAGCAGTTTACCCAGACTAGCGGGAGAGCCCGGGGAGCTGTTTTTT | CASSLPRLAGEPGELFF
TRBJ1-4 | TRBD1 | . | TRBV28 | TGTGCCAGCAGTTTATGGGCGTTCGGAGACAGGGAATATGTTAATGAAAAACTGTTTTTT | CASSLWAFGDREYVNEKLFF
TRBJ2-7 | TRBD1 | . | TRBV28 | TGTGCCAGCAGGACGGACAGGGCTTCCCTCTACGAGCAGTACTTC | CASRTDRASLYEQYF
TRBJ1-3 | . | . | TRBV7-8 | TGTGCCAGCAGCTTCCTTCGGGAAGGAAACACCATATATTTT | CASSFLREGNTIYF
TRBJ2-2 | . | . | TRBV19 | TGTGCCAGTAAGAACGAGCACAGGGACGGGGAGCTGTTTTTT | CASKNEHRDGELFF